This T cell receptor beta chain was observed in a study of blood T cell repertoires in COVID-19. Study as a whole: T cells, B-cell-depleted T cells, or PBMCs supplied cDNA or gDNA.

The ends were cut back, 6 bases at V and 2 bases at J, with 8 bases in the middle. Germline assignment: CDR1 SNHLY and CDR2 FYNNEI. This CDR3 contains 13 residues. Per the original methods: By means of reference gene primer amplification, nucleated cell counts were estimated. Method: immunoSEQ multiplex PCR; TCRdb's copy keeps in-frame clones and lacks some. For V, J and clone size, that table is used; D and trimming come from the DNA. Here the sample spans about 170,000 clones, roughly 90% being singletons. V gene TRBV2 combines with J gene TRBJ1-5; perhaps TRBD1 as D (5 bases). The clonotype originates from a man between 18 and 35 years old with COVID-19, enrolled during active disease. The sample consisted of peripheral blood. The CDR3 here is CASSQGGNQPQHF. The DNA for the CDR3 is TGTGCCAGCAGCCAGGGTGGCAATCAGCCCCAGCATTTT.